Listed below are T cell receptor beta chains from one sample, sequenced in a study of T-cell memory formation after mild COVID-19. TCRdb re-called the 5' RACE reads with MiXCR, one entry per CDR3 protein. Of roughly 300,000 distinct CDR3 sequences in the sample, roughly 8.2% were seen once. The sequencing sample was made of PBMCs or a T cell subset sorted from them (not recorded which). All receptors derive from a young man who had mild COVID-19 (a few samples of this study predate the infection). Cell type and time point are not known. CDR3s include the opening cysteine and the closing phenylalanine or tryptophan. Fields, in order: CDR3 protein, CDR3 DNA, J gene, V gene, clone size, D gene. D genes are given only for firm matches. The size entry is marked missing in some rows and otherwise reads once, few, many or a size class.

CDR3: CASRGSGAGEKLFF; DNA: TGTGCCAGCAGGGGCTCGGGTGCTGGGGAAAAACTGTTTTTT; J: TRBJ1-4; V: TRBV6-5; size: few; D: -
CDR3: CASSSDGQTEAFF; DNA: TGTGCCAGCAGCTCCGATGGACAGACTGAAGCTTTCTTT; J: TRBJ1-1; V: TRBV7-3; size: -; D: -
CDR3: CASSPPNLPPKETQYF; DNA: TGTGCCAGCTCACCTCCCAACCTCCCTCCGAAAGAGACCCAGTACTTC; J: TRBJ2-5; V: TRBV18; size: -; D: -
CDR3: CASSLRDSGSGNTIYF; DNA: TGCGCCAGCAGCCTACGGGACTCGGGGTCTGGAAACACCATATATTTT; J: TRBJ1-3; V: TRBV4-1; size: -; D: -
CDR3: CASTGEYTEAFF; DNA: TGTGCCAGCACTGGAGAGTACACTGAAGCTTTCTTT; J: TRBJ1-1; V: TRBV2; size: -; D: -
CDR3: CASRNTDTPYEQYF; DNA: TGTGCCAGCAGGAATACTGACACCCCGTACGAGCAGTACTTC; J: TRBJ2-7; V: TRBV12-3/TRBV12-4; size: -; D: -
CDR3: CASSSSGRNTEAFF; DNA: TGTGCCAGCAGTTCCTCCGGCCGGAACACTGAAGCTTTCTTT; J: TRBJ1-1; V: TRBV12-3/TRBV12-4; size: many; D: -
CDR3: CASSYSGLGHTDTQYF; DNA: TGTGCCAGCAGTTACTCGGGTCTAGGTCATACAGATACGCAGTATTTT; J: TRBJ2-3; V: TRBV6-2/TRBV6-3; size: -; D: -
CDR3: CATSDGWSEQFF; DNA: TGTGCCACCAGTGACGGTTGGAGTGAGCAGTTCTTC; J: TRBJ2-1; V: TRBV24-1; size: few; D: -
CDR3: CASSFGTSVLISQFF; DNA: TGTGCCAGCAGCTTCGGGACTAGCGTCTTGATCTCCCAGTTCTTC; J: TRBJ2-1; V: TRBV7-8; size: medium-sized; D: TRBD2
CDR3: CASSPRDRDWTSEQFF; DNA: TGTGCCAGCAGCCCCCGGGACAGGGATTGGACCAGTGAGCAGTTCTTC; J: TRBJ2-1; V: TRBV7-8; size: few; D: TRBD1
CDR3: CASSPRGSGGYTF; DNA: TGTGCCAGCAGCCCCAGGGGGTCGGGTGGCTACACCTTC; J: TRBJ1-2; V: TRBV7-2; size: few; D: TRBD1
CDR3: CASSLGTSLTDTQYF; DNA: TGTGCCAGCAGCCTCGGGACTAGCCTTACTGATACGCAGTATTTT; J: TRBJ2-3; V: TRBV5-5; size: few; D: TRBD2
CDR3: CASSQLRGSDTGELFF; DNA: TGCGCCAGCAGCCAATTACGGGGCAGCGACACCGGGGAGCTGTTTTTT; J: TRBJ2-2; V: TRBV4-3; size: -; D: -
CDR3: CAISSTGGDSGNTIYF; DNA: TGTGCCATCAGCTCTACAGGGGGAGACTCTGGAAACACCATATATTTT; J: TRBJ1-3; V: TRBV10-3; size: -; D: TRBD1
CDR3: CASSYSTAFSYNEQFF; DNA: TGTGCCAGCAGTTACTCCACAGCTTTCTCCTACAATGAGCAGTTCTTC; J: TRBJ2-1; V: TRBV6-5; size: few; D: -
CDR3: CASTPGVSPKGTEAFF; DNA: TGTGCCAGCACTCCCGGAGTCTCACCGAAGGGCACTGAAGCTTTCTTT; J: TRBJ1-1; V: TRBV9; size: -; D: -
CDR3: CASSQAASGLAYEQYF; DNA: TGCGCCAGCAGCCAAGCGGCGAGCGGGTTAGCCTACGAGCAGTACTTC; J: TRBJ2-7; V: TRBV4-1; size: few; D: -
CDR3: CASSLPPGTGNYGYTF; DNA: TGTGCCAGCAGCTTGCCCCCCGGGACAGGGAACTATGGCTACACCTTC; J: TRBJ1-2; V: TRBV7-9; size: -; D: TRBD1
CDR3: CASRPTGSSYNEQFF; DNA: TGTGCCAGCAGACCGACGGGGAGCTCCTACAATGAGCAGTTCTTC; J: TRBJ2-1; V: TRBV3-1; size: few; D: -
CDR3: CASSLARTSNTGELFF; DNA: TGCGCCAGCAGCTTGGCCCGGACTAGCAACACCGGGGAGCTGTTTTTT; J: TRBJ2-2; V: TRBV5-1; size: -; D: TRBD2
CDR3: CASSHLTDYEQYF; DNA: TGTGCCAGCAGCCACCTGACAGACTACGAGCAGTACTTC; J: TRBJ2-7; V: TRBV14; size: few; D: -
CDR3: CASSFRGQRETQYF; DNA: TGTGCCAGCAGTTTCAGGGGGCAGAGAGAGACCCAGTACTTC; J: TRBJ2-5; V: TRBV12-3/TRBV12-4; size: -; D: TRBD1
CDR3: CSAQREENTEAFF; DNA: TGCAGTGCCCAAAGGGAAGAGAACACTGAAGCTTTCTTT; J: TRBJ1-1; V: TRBV20-1; size: few; D: -
CDR3: CASSLDNRAREETQYF; DNA: TGTGCCAGCAGCTTAGATAATAGGGCCAGGGAAGAGACCCAGTACTTC; J: TRBJ2-5; V: TRBV11-2; size: many; D: -
CDR3: CASSPGGAGELFF; DNA: TGTGCCAGCAGCCCCGGAGGAGCAGGGGAGCTGTTTTTT; J: TRBJ2-2; V: TRBV12-3/TRBV12-4; size: many; D: -
CDR3: CASSRTGGDPFGYTF; DNA: TGTGCCAGCAGTCGGACAGGGGGGGATCCATTTGGCTACACCTTC; J: TRBJ1-2; V: TRBV7-9; size: -; D: TRBD1
CDR3: CASSLGPGAMNEQFF; DNA: TGTGCCAGCTCACTTGGACCGGGAGCAATGAATGAGCAGTTCTTC; J: TRBJ2-1; V: TRBV18; size: many; D: -
CDR3: CASSQDRARNNEQFF; DNA: TGCGCCAGCAGCCAAGACAGGGCCAGAAACAATGAGCAGTTCTTC; J: TRBJ2-1; V: TRBV4-3; size: -; D: -
CDR3: CASSPTPDRGETQYF; DNA: TGCGCCAGCAGCCCCACCCCAGACAGGGGGGAGACCCAGTACTTC; J: TRBJ2-5; V: TRBV4-3; size: many; D: TRBD1
CDR3: CASSQDRLAQGAGEQFF; DNA: TGCGCCAGCAGCCAAGATAGATTGGCCCAGGGGGCTGGTGAGCAGTTCTTC; J: TRBJ2-1; V: TRBV4-3; size: -; D: TRBD1
CDR3: CASSEGRNKDEQYF; DNA: TGCGCCAGCAGCGAAGGGAGGAATAAGGACGAGCAGTACTTC; J: TRBJ2-7; V: TRBV4-1; size: few; D: -
CDR3: CATSDSSFRDTQYF; DNA: TGTGCCACCAGTGATTCCAGTTTCCGAGATACGCAGTATTTT; J: TRBJ2-3; V: TRBV24-1; size: many; D: -
CDR3: CASSISEYQETQYF; DNA: TGTGCCAGTAGTATTTCCGAGTACCAAGAGACCCAGTACTTC; J: TRBJ2-5; V: TRBV19; size: -; D: -
CDR3: CASSIMGLWKSNQPQHF; DNA: TGTGCCAGCAGTATAATGGGACTATGGAAAAGCAATCAGCCCCAGCATTTT; J: TRBJ1-5; V: TRBV12-3/TRBV12-4; size: -; D: -
CDR3: CASSLPTGGYGYTF; DNA: TGTGCCAGCAGCTTACCGACAGGGGGCTATGGCTACACCTTC; J: TRBJ1-2; V: TRBV7-2; size: medium-sized; D: TRBD1
CDR3: CSVGLAYTSTDTQYF; DNA: TGCAGCGTTGGACTAGCGTACACTAGCACAGATACGCAGTATTTT; J: TRBJ2-3; V: TRBV29-1; size: -; D: TRBD2
CDR3: CASSPGLGGISNQPQHF; DNA: TGTGCCAGCAGTCCCGGTCTCGGGGGGATCAGCAATCAGCCCCAGCATTTT; J: TRBJ1-5; V: TRBV12-3/TRBV12-4; size: few; D: -
CDR3: CASSLRDREEYQPQHF; DNA: TGTGCCAGCAGCTTACGAGACAGGGAAGAGTATCAGCCCCAGCATTTT; J: TRBJ1-5; V: TRBV5-6; size: few; D: TRBD1
CDR3: CASSPRDGLETQYF; DNA: TGTGCCAGCAGCCCGAGGGACGGACTAGAGACCCAGTACTTC; J: TRBJ2-5; V: TRBV7-2; size: many; D: -
CDR3: CASSYWESGANVLTF; DNA: TGTGCCAGCAGTTACTGGGAAAGCGGGGCCAACGTCCTGACTTTC; J: TRBJ2-6; V: TRBV6-5; size: -; D: -
CDR3: CSARVGTLNTEAFF; DNA: TGCAGTGCTAGAGTTGGGACACTGAACACTGAAGCTTTCTTT; J: TRBJ1-1; V: TRBV20-1; size: -; D: -
CDR3: CASSAPPGTDTQYF; DNA: TGTGCCAGCAGCGCCCCCCCCGGCACAGATACGCAGTATTTT; J: TRBJ2-3; V: TRBV7-3; size: -; D: -
CDR3: CASSRRESNTGELFF; DNA: TGTGCCAGCAGCCGTAGGGAATCGAACACCGGGGAGCTGTTTTTT; J: TRBJ2-2; V: TRBV4-2; size: -; D: -
CDR3: CASRQGVAGELFF; DNA: TGTGCCAGCAGACAAGGGGTTGCCGGGGAGCTGTTTTTT; J: TRBJ2-2; V: TRBV6-2/TRBV6-3; size: few; D: -
CDR3: CASSQTGLGGETQYF; DNA: TGTGCCAGCAGCCAAACAGGGTTGGGGGGAGAGACCCAGTACTTC; J: TRBJ2-5; V: TRBV7-9; size: -; D: -
CDR3: CASSRGDGDEKLFF; DNA: TGTGCCAGTAGTAGGGGGGACGGCGATGAAAAACTGTTTTTT; J: TRBJ1-4; V: TRBV19; size: few; D: -
CDR3: CASSFRAEYNEQFF; DNA: TGTGCCAGCAGTTTTAGGGCAGAGTACAATGAGCAGTTCTTC; J: TRBJ2-1; V: TRBV12-3/TRBV12-4; size: few; D: -
CDR3: CASSYWVPGQGGSPLHF; DNA: TGTGCCAGCAGTTATTGGGTCCCGGGACAGGGTGGTTCACCCCTCCACTTT; J: TRBJ1-6; V: TRBV6-5; size: many; D: TRBD1
CDR3: CASSSGPETSTDTQYF; DNA: TGTGCCAGCAGTTCGGGACCCGAAACTAGCACAGATACGCAGTATTTT; J: TRBJ2-3; V: TRBV12-3/TRBV12-4; size: few; D: -
CDR3: CASSLTAHEKLFF; DNA: TGTGCCAGCAGCTTAACAGCCCATGAAAAACTGTTTTTT; J: TRBJ1-4; V: TRBV13; size: few; D: -
CDR3: CASSYTAGGIYNEQFF; DNA: TGTGCCAGCAGTTACACGGCAGGGGGCATCTACAATGAGCAGTTCTTC; J: TRBJ2-1; V: TRBV6-2/TRBV6-3; size: many; D: TRBD1
CDR3: CASSVQGGPDTQYF; DNA: TGTGCCAGCAGCGTGCAGGGGGGCCCAGATACGCAGTATTTT; J: TRBJ2-3; V: TRBV9; size: -; D: -
CDR3: CASSMGLWGELVSDEQYF; DNA: TGCGCCAGCAGCATGGGTCTCTGGGGCGAGCTAGTCTCCGACGAGCAGTACTTC; J: TRBJ2-7; V: TRBV5-1; size: many; D: -
CDR3: CASSLLANEQFF; DNA: TGTGCCAGCAGCTTATTAGCCAATGAGCAGTTCTTC; J: TRBJ2-1; V: TRBV7-9; size: many; D: -